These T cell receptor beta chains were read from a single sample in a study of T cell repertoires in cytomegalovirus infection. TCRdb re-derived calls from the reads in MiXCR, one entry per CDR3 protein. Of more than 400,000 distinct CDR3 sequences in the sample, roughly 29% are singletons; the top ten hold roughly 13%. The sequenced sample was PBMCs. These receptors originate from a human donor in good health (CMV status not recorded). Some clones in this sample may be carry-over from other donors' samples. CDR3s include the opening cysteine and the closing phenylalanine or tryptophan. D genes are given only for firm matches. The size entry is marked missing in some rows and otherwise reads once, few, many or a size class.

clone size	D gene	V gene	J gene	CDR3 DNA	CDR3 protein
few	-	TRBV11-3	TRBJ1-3	TGTGCCAGCAGCCAGAGAAGGGGGGCTTCTGGAAACACCATATATTTT	CASSQRRGASGNTIYF
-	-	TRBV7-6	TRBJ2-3	TGTGCTAGCAGCTTATCCGGGGATGCAGATACGCAGTATTTT	CASSLSGDADTQYF
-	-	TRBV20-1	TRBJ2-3	TGCAGTGCTGAACGAAACTGGGGCATAGATCTTCTTGGCACAGATACGCAGTATTTT	CSAERNWGIDLLGTDTQYF
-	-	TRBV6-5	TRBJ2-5	TGTGCCAGCAGCCCCCTGAAGGCAGGCGCAGAGACCCAGTACTTC	CASSPLKAGAETQYF
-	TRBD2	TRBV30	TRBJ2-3	TGTGCCTGGAGTGTACGGGGCGGGAGTGCAGATACGCAGTATTTT	CAWSVRGGSADTQYF
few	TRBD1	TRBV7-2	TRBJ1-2	TGTGCCAGCAGTTCGACTTGGACAGGGGGTAACTATGGCTACACCTTC	CASSSTWTGGNYGYTF
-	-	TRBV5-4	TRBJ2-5	TGTGCCAGCAGCTACCAGGGGTCGATAGAGACCCAGTACTTC	CASSYQGSIETQYF
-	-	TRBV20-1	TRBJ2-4	TGCAGTGCTATAGGGGGGGACCCCCGGGTTTCAAACATTCAGTACTTC	CSAIGGDPRVSNIQYF
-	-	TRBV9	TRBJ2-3	TGTGCCAGCAGCCTAGGGGTACATTCAGATACGCAGTATTTT	CASSLGVHSDTQYF
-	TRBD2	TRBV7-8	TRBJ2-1	TGTGCCAGCAGCTTAGGGGTAGCGGGAGACTATGAGCAGTTCTTC	CASSLGVAGDYEQFF
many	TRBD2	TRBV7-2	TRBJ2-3	TGTGCCAGCAGCTCTCTAGCGGGAGGGCCTGTAGATACGCAGTATTTT	CASSSLAGGPVDTQYF
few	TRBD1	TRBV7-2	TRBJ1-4	TGTGCCAGCAGCACGGGACGACAGGGGGGTTCCGAAAAACTGTTTTTT	CASSTGRQGGSEKLFF
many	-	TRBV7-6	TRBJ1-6	TGTGCCAGCAGCACCTTCGGGGCGGATAATTCACCCCTCCACTTT	CASSTFGADNSPLHF
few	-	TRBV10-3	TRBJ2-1	TGTGCCATCAGTGTACGGGATAGCTCCTACAATGAGCAGTTCTTC	CAISVRDSSYNEQFF
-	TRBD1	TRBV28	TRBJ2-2	TGTGCCAGCAGTTGGACAGGGCGATACACCGGGGAGCTGTTTTTT	CASSWTGRYTGELFF
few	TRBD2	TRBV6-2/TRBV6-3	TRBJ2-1	TGTGCCAGCACCGTGGGAGGGTCTGCCTACAATGAGCAGTTCTTC	CASTVGGSAYNEQFF
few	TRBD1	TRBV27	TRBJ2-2	TGTGCCAGCAAGAGAGGACAGGGTAGAACCGGGGAGCTGTTTTTT	CASKRGQGRTGELFF
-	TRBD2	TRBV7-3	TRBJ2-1	TGTGCCAGCAGCTTAAATCGACTAGCGGGAGAAAAGAGTGAGCAGTTCTTC	CASSLNRLAGEKSEQFF
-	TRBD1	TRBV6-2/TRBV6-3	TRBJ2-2	TGTGCCAGCAGTTCCTGGACAGGGACAGACACCGGGGAGCTGTTTTTT	CASSSWTGTDTGELFF
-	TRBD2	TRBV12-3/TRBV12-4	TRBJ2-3	TGTGCCAGCAGACTTCTAGCGGGGGGGGGAGATACGCAGTATTTT	CASRLLAGGGDTQYF
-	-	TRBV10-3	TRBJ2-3	TGTGCCATCAGGACCGCGGCAGATACGCAGTATTTT	CAIRTAADTQYF
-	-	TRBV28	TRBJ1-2	TGTGCCAGCAGTTGGGCTAAGGTTGGCTACACCTTC	CASSWAKVGYTF
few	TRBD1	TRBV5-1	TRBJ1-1	TGCGCCAGCAGTAAATCTGGGACAGGGTATGAAGCTTTCTTT	CASSKSGTGYEAFF
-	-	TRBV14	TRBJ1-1	TGTGCCAGCAGCCAAGATTGGGGGGGGGTTGAAGCTTTCTTT	CASSQDWGGVEAFF
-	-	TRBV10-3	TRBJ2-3	TGTGCCATTAGAAGCACAGATACGCAGTATTTT	CAIRSTDTQYF
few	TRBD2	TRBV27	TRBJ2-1	TGTGCCAGCAGTCGCCCGGGACTAGCCGAGTACAATGAGCAGTTCTTC	CASSRPGLAEYNEQFF
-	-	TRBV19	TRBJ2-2	TGTGCCAGCTCGACAGGCCACACCGGGGAGCTGTTTTTT	CASSTGHTGELFF
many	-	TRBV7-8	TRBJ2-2	TGTGCCAGCAGCCAAGTGTCCGCCGGGGAGCTGTTTTTT	CASSQVSAGELFF
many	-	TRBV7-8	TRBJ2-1	TGTGCCAGCAGGGTCAGAGGGGGGGGCTCCTACAATGAGCAGTTCTTC	CASRVRGGGSYNEQFF
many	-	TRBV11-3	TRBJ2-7	TGTGCCAGCAGCTTCGACAGCGACTACGAGCAGTACTTC	CASSFDSDYEQYF
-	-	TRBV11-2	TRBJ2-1	TGTGCCAGCAGCTTTTGGTCGTCGCGGTCGTCCGGGGGTCGGGCGCAGTTCTTC	CASSFWSSRSSGGRAQFF
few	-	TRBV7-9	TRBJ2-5	TGTGCCAGCAGCTTAGATTATGAGGGAGTGAAAGAGACCCAGTACTTC	CASSLDYEGVKETQYF
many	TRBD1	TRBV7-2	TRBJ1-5	TGTGCCAGCAGCTCGGACAGGGAAGTGGGTCAGCCCCAGCATTTT	CASSSDREVGQPQHF
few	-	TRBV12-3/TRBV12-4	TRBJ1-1	TGTGCCAGCAGTTTAATGAGGAACACTGAAGCTTTCTTT	CASSLMRNTEAFF
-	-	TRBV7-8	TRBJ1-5	TGTGCCAGCAGCCCGACGTGGAATCAGCCCCAGCATTTT	CASSPTWNQPQHF
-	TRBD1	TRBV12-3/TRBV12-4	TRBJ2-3	TGTGCCAGCAGTGACGAGGACAGGTCCACAGATACGCAGTATTTT	CASSDEDRSTDTQYF
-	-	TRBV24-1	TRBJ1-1	TGTGCCACCAGTGATTCCGGGGTCGGAGGTGAGGCTTTCTTT	CATSDSGVGGEAFF
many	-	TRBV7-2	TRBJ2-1	TGTGCCAGCAGCTCCACAGGGAGATTGGACTACAATGAGCAGTTCTTC	CASSSTGRLDYNEQFF
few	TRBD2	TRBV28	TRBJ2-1	TGTGCCAGCTCCGACAGGGTTCCCGGGACTAGCGGGTCTGAGCAGTTCTTC	CASSDRVPGTSGSEQFF
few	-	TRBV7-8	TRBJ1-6	TGTGCCAGCAGCTTAGCCTCACTAATGGGCAATTCACCCCTCCACTTT	CASSLASLMGNSPLHF
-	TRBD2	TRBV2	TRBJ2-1	TGTGCGCAGCTTTCGACAGGAGGGACTAGCGGGGTCGGGGCCCACAATGAGCAGTTCTTC	CAQLSTGGTSGVGAHNEQFF
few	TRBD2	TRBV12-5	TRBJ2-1	TGTGCTAGTGGTTTGGTAGGAGTAGCGGGTGGTAATGAGCAGTTCTTC	CASGLVGVAGGNEQFF
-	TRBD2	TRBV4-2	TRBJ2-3	TGTGCCAGCAGCCAAGAGGCTGGCGGGAGGGCCCCAGATACGCAGTATTTT	CASSQEAGGRAPDTQYF
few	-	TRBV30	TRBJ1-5	TGTGCCTGGAGCCTCGGGGATAGCAATCAGCCCCAGCATTTT	CAWSLGDSNQPQHF
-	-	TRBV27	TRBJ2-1	TGTGCCAGCGGACGGTTTAGCGGTTACAATGAGCAGTTCTTC	CASGRFSGYNEQFF
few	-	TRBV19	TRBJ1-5	TGTGCCAGTAGTAGAGGCCTTACAGGGAGAAATCAGCCCCAGCATTTT	CASSRGLTGRNQPQHF
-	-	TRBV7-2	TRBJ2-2	TGTGCCAGCAGCTTAGACAGAGATAACACCGGGGAGCTGTTTTTT	CASSLDRDNTGELFF